A selection of T cell receptor beta chains follows, all from one sample in a study of TIL therapy for anti-PD-1-resistant metastatic lung cancer. TCRdb's table, derived via immunoSEQ multiplex PCR, lists solely in-frame clones and lacks some. The top ten clones hold approximately 11% of a sample with 95,000 or so clones, just over 65% of them seen once. Sequences were derived from tumor tissue, sampled at baseline. All receptors derive from a person between 30 and 79 years old with non-small cell lung cancer. Each CDR3 is given with its conserved first and last residue. The order of the fields is D gene, clone size, V gene, J gene, CDR3 length, CDR3 DNA, CDR3 protein. D genes are given only for firm matches. Clone size appears in some rows only: once, few, many, or a class for an expanded clone.

-	-	TRBV7-2	TRBJ1-2	15	TGTGCCAGCAGCTTAAGGGGCAGGGAAGGCTATGGCTACACCTTC	CASSLRGREGYGYTF
-	few	TRBV10-1	TRBJ2-7	13	TGCGCCAGCAGTGAGCGGGAGCGCGGCGAGCAGTACTTC	CASSERERGEQYF
-	-	TRBV6-5	TRBJ2-4	15	TGTGCCAGCGATTCGAGCGAGATAGCCAAAAACATTCAGTACTTC	CASDSSEIAKNIQYF
-	-	TRBV4-2	TRBJ2-7	15	TGTGCCAGCAGCCAAGAGAACGTCTGGGGATACGAGCAGTACTTC	CASSQENVWGYEQYF
TRBD2	-	TRBV10-3	TRBJ2-3	19	TGTGCCATCAGAACCTCGGGACTAGCGGGAGGGAGTCCCACAGATACGCAGTATTTT	CAIRTSGLAGGSPTDTQYF
TRBD1	-	TRBV6-2/TRBV6-3	TRBJ2-7	14	TGTGCCAGCAGTTCGGGGACAGGGAACCACGAGCAGTACTTC	CASSSGTGNHEQYF
-	few	TRBV7-8	TRBJ1-2	12	TGTGCCAGCAGCTTCGATAGCTATGGCTACACCTTC	CASSFDSYGYTF
TRBD2	few	TRBV7-2	TRBJ2-3	17	TGTGCCAGCAGCACCAACGGACTAGCGGGGACGGGAGATACGCAGTATTTT	CASSTNGLAGTGDTQYF
-	-	TRBV7-2	TRBJ2-5	14	TGTGCCAGCGCGCTGGGGGGCAGTCTTGAGACCCAGTACTTC	CASALGGSLETQYF
TRBD2	-	TRBV7-2	TRBJ2-5	16	TGTGCCAGCAGCACTGGACTAGCGGGGGGTCGGGAGACCCAGTACTTC	CASSTGLAGGRETQYF
TRBD2	once	TRBV6-2/TRBV6-3	TRBJ2-1	16	TGTGCCAGCAGTTACTCGCGGACTAGCGGCTACAATGAGCAGTTCTTC	CASSYSRTSGYNEQFF
TRBD1	-	TRBV5-1	TRBJ2-1	14	TGCGCCAGCAGCTTGGGACAGGGTGGTTGGGAGCAGTTCTTC	CASSLGQGGWEQFF
-	-	TRBV7-9	TRBJ2-3	17	TGTGCCAGCAGCTTAGCTCGAGGGGGGGCCGAGGCAGATACGCAGTATTTT	CASSLARGGAEADTQYF
-	once	TRBV6-5	TRBJ1-2	15	TGTGCCAGCAGTTACTCGTTACAGAACAACTATGGCTACACCTTC	CASSYSLQNNYGYTF
-	-	TRBV7-2	TRBJ1-3	14	TGTGCCAGCAGCACGCAGGGTAACGGAAACACCATATATTTT	CASSTQGNGNTIYF
-	-	TRBV28	TRBJ2-1	15	TGTGCCAGCAACCCCGCGGGCGAGGGCTATGGGGAGCAGTTCTTC	CASNPAGEGYGEQFF
TRBD1	-	TRBV6-5	TRBJ1-5	15	TGTGCCAGCAGTTCCTCCGGACAGGGGAATCAGCCCCAGCATTTT	CASSSSGQGNQPQHF
-	few	TRBV11-2	TRBJ1-6	13	TGTGCCAGCAGCCGGGAGTGGGGATCACCCCTCCACTTT	CASSREWGSPLHF
-	-	TRBV7-8	TRBJ2-7	16	TGTGCCAGCAGCCTCGAAGGGAGACAGAGCTCCTACGAGCAGTACTTC	CASSLEGRQSSYEQYF
TRBD2	many	TRBV7-8	TRBJ2-2	16	TGTGCCAGCAGCCGTGGACTAGCCGCCATCACCGGGGAGCTGTTTTTT	CASSRGLAAITGELFF
-	-	TRBV4-2	TRBJ2-5	17	TGTGCCAGCAGCCAAGATCCATCCAGGACTCGGACGGAGACCCAGTACTTC	CASSQDPSRTRTETQYF
TRBD1	few	TRBV24-1	TRBJ2-1	16	TGTGCCACCAGTGACCTAACTCCGGACAGGGCCCATGAGCAGTTCTTC	CATSDLTPDRAHEQFF
-	-	TRBV30	TRBJ2-2	12	TGTGCCTGGAGTGCGATGGGCGGGGAGCTGTTTTTT	CAWSAMGGELFF
-	many	TRBV6-6	TRBJ2-4	12	TGTGCCAGCAGTTACTCGAGGGACATTCAGTACTTC	CASSYSRDIQYF
TRBD2	-	TRBV7-8	TRBJ2-1	18	TGTGCCAGCACCCGGGAAGCGGGGGGGCTTAATTTCGGTTATGAGCAGTTCTTC	CASTREAGGLNFGYEQFF
-	-	TRBV5-1	TRBJ2-6	15	TGCGCCAGCAGCTCCAGAGGCTCTGGGGCCAACGTCCTGACTTTC	CASSSRGSGANVLTF
-	-	TRBV5-1	TRBJ1-3	15	TGCGCCAGCAGCCGTAAAGGGGGTTTTAGAAACACCATATATTTT	CASSRKGGFRNTIYF
TRBD1	-	TRBV5-4	TRBJ1-1	15	TGTGCCAGCAGCTTGGGGGGACAGTTGTTGACTGAAGCTTTCTTT	CASSLGGQLLTEAFF
TRBD2	-	TRBV6-5	TRBJ2-7	14	TGTGCCACCTGGGGGAGGACTAGCGGGTACGAGCAGTACTTC	CATWGRTSGYEQYF
TRBD1	once	TRBV28	TRBJ2-7	14	TGTGCCAGCAGTTTTCAAGGGGGCGGTTACGAGCAGTACTTC	CASSFQGGGYEQYF
TRBD1	-	TRBV6-5	TRBJ2-5	16	TGTGCCAGCAGTTACCCCAGGACAGGGGGCGGAGAGACCCAGTACTTC	CASSYPRTGGGETQYF
-	once	TRBV4-3	TRBJ2-7	13	TGCGCCAGCAGCCAAGAGCCAGGGGGGTTGACTTCTTTC	CASSQEPGGLTSF